This entry describes one TCR beta chain. The record originates from a study of blood T cell repertoires in COVID-19. Using immunoSEQ multiplex PCR, the repertoire was profiled, and TCRdb retains in-frame clones only, with some absent. There are 490,000 or so clones in the sample; approximately 90% occur only once, and 8.3% lies in the top ten. Germline CDR1 reads MNHEY; CDR2 reads SVGAGI. The CDR3 spans 12 residues. Deletions cut 6 bases from V and 2 bases from J, with 8 bases between. V is TRBV6-5 and J is TRBJ2-7, with D unresolved. This receptor was obtained from a woman in her sixties who had recovered from COVID-19. Sample: PBMCs or T cells enriched from blood (not recorded which). The CDR3 loop reads CASSVGAYEQYF. The CDR3 nucleotides are TGTGCCAGCAGCGTCGGAGCCTACGAGCAGTACTTC.